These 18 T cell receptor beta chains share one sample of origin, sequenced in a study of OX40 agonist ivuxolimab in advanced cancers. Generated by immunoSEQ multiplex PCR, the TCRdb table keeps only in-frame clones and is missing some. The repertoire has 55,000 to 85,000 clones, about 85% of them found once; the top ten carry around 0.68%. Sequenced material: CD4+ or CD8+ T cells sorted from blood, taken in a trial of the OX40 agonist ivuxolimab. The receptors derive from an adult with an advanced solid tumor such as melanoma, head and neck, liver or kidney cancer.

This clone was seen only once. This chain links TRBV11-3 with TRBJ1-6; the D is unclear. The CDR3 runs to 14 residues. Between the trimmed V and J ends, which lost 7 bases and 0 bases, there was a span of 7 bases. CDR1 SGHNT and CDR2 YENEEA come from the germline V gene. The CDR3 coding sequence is TGTGCCAGCAATCAGAGCTCCTATAATTCACCCCTCCACTTT. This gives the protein CASNQSSYNSPLHF.

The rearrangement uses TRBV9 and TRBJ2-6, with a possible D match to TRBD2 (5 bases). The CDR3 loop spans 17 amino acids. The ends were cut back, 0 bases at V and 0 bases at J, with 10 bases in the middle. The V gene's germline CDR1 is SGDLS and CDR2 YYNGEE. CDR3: CASSVAGSDSGANVLTF. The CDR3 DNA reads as TGTGCCAGCAGCGTAGCGGGGTCCGACTCTGGGGCCAACGTCCTGACTTTC.

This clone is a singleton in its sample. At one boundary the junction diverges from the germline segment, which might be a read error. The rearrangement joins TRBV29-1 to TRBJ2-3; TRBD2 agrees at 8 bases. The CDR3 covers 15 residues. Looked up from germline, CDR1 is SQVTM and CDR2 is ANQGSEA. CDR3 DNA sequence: TGTGCCCCCCGCGTCGGTAGCGGGGGCACAGATACGCAGTATTTT. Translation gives CAPRVGSGGTDTQYF.

The CDR3 DNA reads TGTGCCAGCAGCTCCACCATGAACACTGAAGCTTTCTTT. Its protein product is CASSSTMNTEAFF. This rearrangement joins TRBV7-9 to TRBJ1-1; no firm D call. Germline V CDR1 and CDR2: SEHNR, FQNEAQ (reference sequence). V was shortened by 4 bases and J by 0 bases, with 6 bases between the two germline ends. CDR3 size: 13 residues.

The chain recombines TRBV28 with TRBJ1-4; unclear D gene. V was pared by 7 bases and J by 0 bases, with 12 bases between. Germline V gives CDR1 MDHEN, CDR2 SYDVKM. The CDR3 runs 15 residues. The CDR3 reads CASNPIDSTNEKLFF. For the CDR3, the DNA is TGTGCCAGCAACCCTATCGATTCAACTAATGAAAAACTGTTTTTT.

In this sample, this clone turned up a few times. This CDR3 is CASSYDSNQPQHF. As DNA, the CDR3 is TGTGCCAGCAGTTACGACAGCAATCAGCCCCAGCATTTT. V usage is TRBV6-5 and J usage is TRBJ1-5; D ambiguous. The CDR3 extends over 13 amino acids. Trimming left V 2 bases short and J 1 base short, with 3 bases between. Germline assignment: CDR1 MNHEY and CDR2 SVGAGI.

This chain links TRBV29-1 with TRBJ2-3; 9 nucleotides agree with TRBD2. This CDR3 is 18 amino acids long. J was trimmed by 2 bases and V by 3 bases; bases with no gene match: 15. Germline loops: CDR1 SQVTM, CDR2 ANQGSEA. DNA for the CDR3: TGCAGCGTTGAGACTAGCGGTGGGGGTTGGGGGAACACAGATACGCAGTATTTT. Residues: CSVETSGGGWGNTDTQYF.

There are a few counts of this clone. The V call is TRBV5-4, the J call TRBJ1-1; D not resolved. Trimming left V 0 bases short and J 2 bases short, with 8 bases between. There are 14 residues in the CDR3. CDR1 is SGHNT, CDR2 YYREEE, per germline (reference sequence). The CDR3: CASSLVTLNTEAFF. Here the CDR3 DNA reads TGTGCCAGCAGCTTGGTGACTCTTAACACTGAAGCTTTCTTT.

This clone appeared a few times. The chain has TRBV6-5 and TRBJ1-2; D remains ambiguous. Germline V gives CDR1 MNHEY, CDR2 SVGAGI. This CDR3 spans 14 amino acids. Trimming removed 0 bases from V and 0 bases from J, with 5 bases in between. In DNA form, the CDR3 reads TGTGCCAGCAGTTACTCTTCTACTAACTATGGCTACACCTTC. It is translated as CASSYSSTNYGYTF.

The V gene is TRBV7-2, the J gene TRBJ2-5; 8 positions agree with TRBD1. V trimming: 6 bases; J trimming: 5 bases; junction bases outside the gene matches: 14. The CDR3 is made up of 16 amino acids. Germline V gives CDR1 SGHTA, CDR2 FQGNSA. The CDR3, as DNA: TGTGCCAGCAGTTCCAACGGACAGGGATTTTCGGAGACCCAGTACTTC. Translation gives CASSSNGQGFSETQYF.

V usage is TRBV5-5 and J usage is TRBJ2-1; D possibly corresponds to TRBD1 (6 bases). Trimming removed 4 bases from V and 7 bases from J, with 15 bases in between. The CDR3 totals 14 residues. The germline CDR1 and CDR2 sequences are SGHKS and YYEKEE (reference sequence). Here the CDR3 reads CASSRNQGWNEQFF. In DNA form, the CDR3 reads TGTGCCAGCAGCCGAAACCAGGGGTGGAATGAGCAGTTCTTC. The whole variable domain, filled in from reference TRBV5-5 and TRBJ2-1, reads DAGVTQSPTHLIKTRGQQVTLRCSPISGHKSVSWYQQVLGQGPQFIFQYYEKEERGRGNFPDRFSARQFPNYSSELNVNALLLGDSALYLCASSRNQGWNEQFFGPGTRLTVL.

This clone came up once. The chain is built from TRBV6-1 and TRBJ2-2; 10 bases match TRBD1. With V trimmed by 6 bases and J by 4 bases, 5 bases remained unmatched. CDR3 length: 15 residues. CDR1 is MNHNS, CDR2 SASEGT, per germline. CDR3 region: CASRRQGAVTGELFF. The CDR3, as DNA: TGTGCCAGCAGAAGACAGGGGGCGGTCACCGGGGAGCTGTTTTTT.

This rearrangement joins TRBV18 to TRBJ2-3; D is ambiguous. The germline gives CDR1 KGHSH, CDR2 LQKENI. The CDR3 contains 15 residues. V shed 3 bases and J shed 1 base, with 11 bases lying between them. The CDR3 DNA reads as TGTGCCAGCTCACCGGAGAACAGCGGCACAGATACGCAGTATTTT. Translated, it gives CASSPENSGTDTQYF.

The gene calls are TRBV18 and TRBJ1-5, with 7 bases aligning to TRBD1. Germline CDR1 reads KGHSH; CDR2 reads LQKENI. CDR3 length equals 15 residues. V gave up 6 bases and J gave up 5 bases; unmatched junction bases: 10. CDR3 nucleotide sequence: TGTGCCAGCTCCCTCGGACAGGTGTCCTATCAGCCCCAGCATTTT. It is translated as CASSLGQVSYQPQHF.

The CDR3 protein is CASSPGLFKPSGNTIYF. CDR3 bases: TGCGCCAGCAGCCCGGGACTTTTTAAGCCCTCTGGAAACACCATATATTTT. This chain links TRBV5-1 with TRBJ1-3; TRBD1 is a possible D gene (5 bases). There are 17 residues in the CDR3. V lost 4 bases and J lost 0, with 17 bases in between. Germline lookup yields CDR1 SGHRS and CDR2 YFSETQ.

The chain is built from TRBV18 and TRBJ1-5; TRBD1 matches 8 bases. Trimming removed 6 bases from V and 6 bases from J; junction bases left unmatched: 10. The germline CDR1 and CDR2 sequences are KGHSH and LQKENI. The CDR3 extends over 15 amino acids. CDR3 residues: CASSRLDRESQPQHF. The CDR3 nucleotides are TGTGCCAGCTCTCGCCTGGACAGGGAAAGTCAGCCCCAGCATTTT.

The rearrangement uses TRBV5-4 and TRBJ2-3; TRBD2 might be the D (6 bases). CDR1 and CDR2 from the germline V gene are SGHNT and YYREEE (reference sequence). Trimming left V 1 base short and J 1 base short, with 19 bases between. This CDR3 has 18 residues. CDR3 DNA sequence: TGTGCCAGCAGCTTGTCGAAGTTCGGGGGACCTGGCACAGATACGCAGTATTTT. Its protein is CASSLSKFGGPGTDTQYF.

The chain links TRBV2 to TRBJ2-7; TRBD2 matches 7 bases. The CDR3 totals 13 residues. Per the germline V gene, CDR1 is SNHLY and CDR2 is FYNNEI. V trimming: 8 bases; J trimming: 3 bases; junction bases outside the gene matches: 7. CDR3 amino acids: CASGVWGGYEQYF. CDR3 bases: TGTGCCAGCGGCGTTTGGGGGGGCTACGAGCAGTACTTC.